A single T cell receptor beta chain is shown here with its context. These data originate in a study of blood T cell repertoires in COVID-19. Here immunoSEQ multiplex PCR was the method, and the copy in TCRdb shows in-frame clones only, minus some. The data hold around 280,000 clones, with approximately 86% observed a single time. Per germline, CDR1 WSHSY and CDR2 SAAADI. With 8 bases clipped from V and 3 bases from J, the junction kept 8 bases outside the gene matches. The CDR3 is made up of 14 amino acids. V gene TRBV10-2 combines with J gene TRBJ2-3; 7 bases fit TRBD2. Sequences were obtained from peripheral blood. This TCR came from a man between 65 and 85 years old with acute or convalescent COVID-19. The CDR3 loop reads CASLWEGRTDTQYF. In DNA, the CDR3 is TGCGCCAGCCTTTGGGAGGGGCGGACAGATACGCAGTATTTT.